The rows below give T cell receptor beta chains drawn from one sample of a study of blood T cell repertoires in COVID-19. The method was immunoSEQ multiplex PCR; TCRdb's version includes in-frame clones alone and lacks a portion of them. The sample has tens of thousands of clones, around 91% seen once. Input material: peripheral blood. These TCRs come from a man aged 55 to 70 with active or convalescent COVID-19. CDR3s include the opening cysteine and the closing phenylalanine or tryptophan. D genes are given only for firm matches. Only some rows state a clone size, as once, few, many or a class for expanded clones.

j_call,clone_size,d_call,v_call,cdr3_aa,cdr3_nt
TRBJ1-5,.,TRBD1,TRBV27,CASSLSRHTGGGYSNQPQHF,TGTGCCAGCAGTTTATCCAGACATACAGGGGGTGGGTATAGCAATCAGCCCCAGCATTTT
TRBJ1-1,.,.,TRBV28,CASTPPQENTEAFF,TGTGCCAGCACCCCCCCCCAGGAGAACACTGAAGCTTTCTTT
TRBJ2-7,.,.,TRBV7-6,CASSLEAGKSYEQYF,TGTGCCAGCAGCTTAGAAGCGGGTAAATCCTACGAGCAGTACTTC
TRBJ2-4,.,.,TRBV10-1,CASSESPGVPAIQYF,TGCGCCAGCAGTGAGTCCCCAGGGGTTCCGGCAATTCAGTACTTC
TRBJ2-1,.,TRBD1,TRBV6-6,CASSTGQGSYEQFF,TGTGCCAGCAGTACCGGACAGGGGAGCTATGAGCAGTTCTTC
TRBJ2-5,.,.,TRBV18,CASSPPETMGTQYF,TGTGCCAGCTCACCACCGGAGACCATGGGGACCCAGTACTTC
TRBJ2-2,.,.,TRBV5-1,CASSLAPVGQGIDGELFF,TGCGCCAGCAGCTTGGCCCCTGTAGGGCAGGGGATAGACGGGGAGCTGTTTTTT
TRBJ1-5,once,TRBD1,TRBV28,CASKRQGKVNQPQHF,TGTGCCAGCAAAAGACAGGGGAAGGTGAATCAGCCCCAGCATTTT
TRBJ1-5,.,TRBD1,TRBV18,CASSLRQGFQPQHF,TGTGCCAGCTCTCTGAGACAGGGTTTTCAGCCCCAGCATTTT
TRBJ2-6,.,.,TRBV6-6,CAHGVFGANVLTF,TGTGCCCACGGGGTGTTTGGGGCCAACGTCCTGACTTTC
TRBJ2-5,.,.,TRBV29-1,CSVQGAAETQYF,TGCAGCGTTCAAGGGGCCGCAGAGACCCAGTACTTC
TRBJ1-2,.,.,TRBV28,CASRSPGGGYTF,TGTGCCAGCAGGTCCCCTGGGGGCGGCTACACCTTC
TRBJ1-1,.,.,TRBV28,CASRGGSGAFF,TGTGCCAGCAGGGGGGGGTCTGGGGCTTTCTTT
TRBJ2-6,.,TRBD1,TRBV7-8,CASSLRDRSGSGANVLTF,TGTGCCAGCAGCCTCCGGGACAGGTCTGGCTCTGGGGCCAACGTCCTGACTTTC
TRBJ2-5,.,TRBD2,TRBV30,CAWSRGGRGLETQYF,TGTGCCTGGAGTCGGGGCGGGAGGGGGTTGGAGACCCAGTACTTC
TRBJ1-2,once,.,TRBV5-5,CASSKESQNYGYTF,TGTGCCAGCAGTAAAGAAAGTCAGAACTATGGCTACACCTTC
TRBJ2-3,.,TRBD2,TRBV7-2,CASRGSLAGENTQYF,TGTGCCAGCAGGGGCAGTTTAGCGGGAGAGAATACGCAGTATTTT
TRBJ2-1,.,TRBD2,TRBV28,CASSSRLAGPVKEQFF,TGTGCCAGCAGTTCAAGACTAGCGGGGCCGGTAAAGGAGCAGTTCTTC
TRBJ2-7,.,TRBD1,TRBV2,CASTGTGFEQYF,TGTGCCAGCACCGGGACAGGGTTCGAGCAGTACTTC
TRBJ2-5,.,TRBD2,TRBV25-1,CASGPASGIQETQYF,TGTGCCAGCGGCCCGGCTAGCGGGATCCAAGAGACCCAGTACTTC
TRBJ2-1,.,TRBD1,TRBV28,CASSSSDRGEQFF,TGTGCCAGCAGTAGCTCGGACAGGGGTGAGCAGTTCTTC
TRBJ2-7,few,TRBD2,TRBV4-1,CASSHPSSTSGRANSYEQYF,TGCGCCAGCAGCCATCCCTCCTCGACTAGCGGGAGGGCGAATTCCTACGAGCAGTACTTC
TRBJ1-6,.,.,TRBV28,CASLVSRGDNSPLHF,TGTGCCAGCCTGGTTAGCAGGGGTGACAATTCACCCCTCCACTTT
TRBJ2-3,.,TRBD2,TRBV14,CASSGRETSGSTDTQYF,TGTGCCAGCAGCGGACGTGAGACTAGCGGGAGTACAGATACGCAGTATTTT
TRBJ2-1,.,TRBD2,TRBV5-1,CASSETSGLYNEQFF,TGCGCCAGCAGCGAGACTAGCGGACTGTACAATGAGCAGTTCTTC
TRBJ1-2,.,TRBD1,TRBV14,CASISKGQGAEIYGYTF,TGTGCCAGCATCAGCAAGGGCCAGGGGGCCGAGATCTATGGCTACACCTTC
TRBJ2-7,once,TRBD2,TRBV7-9,CASRSSRGSEVYEQYF,TGTGCCAGCCGATCTAGCCGCGGGAGCGAGGTCTACGAGCAGTACTTC
TRBJ1-6,once,.,TRBV18,CASSPARGLSPLHF,TGTGCCAGCTCACCGGCCAGGGGCCTATCACCCCTCCACTTT
TRBJ1-1,.,TRBD1,TRBV2,CATTGTGNTEAFF,TGTGCCACCACCGGGACAGGGAACACTGAAGCTTTCTTT
TRBJ1-1,.,TRBD1,TRBV7-9,CASSSGTGVFTEAFF,TGTGCCAGCAGTTCGGGGACAGGGGTATTCACTGAAGCTTTCTTT
TRBJ1-4,.,TRBD1,TRBV28,CASSSNRGDEKLFF,TGTGCCAGCAGTTCGAACAGGGGAGACGAAAAACTGTTTTTT
TRBJ1-3,.,.,TRBV4-2,CASSQDRNFGNTIYF,TGTGCCAGCAGCCAAGATCGTAACTTCGGAAACACCATATATTTT
TRBJ2-7,few,.,TRBV28,CASSFLTGLSYEQYF,TGTGCCAGCAGTTTCCTGACAGGACTCTCCTACGAGCAGTACTTC
TRBJ1-2,.,.,TRBV9,CASSVAGQGYGYTF,TGTGCCAGCAGCGTAGCGGGGCAGGGGTATGGCTACACCTTC
TRBJ1-1,.,TRBD1,TRBV28,CASSLSRPGTGTVNTEAFF,TGTGCCAGCAGTTTGTCCCGCCCCGGCACCGGGACAGTAAACACTGAAGCTTTCTTT
TRBJ2-5,.,TRBD1,TRBV23-1,CASSRPPGQYLHGTQYF,TGCGCCAGCAGTCGGCCCCCGGGACAGTACCTCCATGGGACCCAGTACTTC
TRBJ1-1,.,.,TRBV19,CASTGNTEAFF,TGTGCCAGTACCGGGAACACTGAAGCTTTCTTT
TRBJ1-1,.,TRBD1,TRBV12-3/TRBV12-4,CASSLGGNTEAFF,TGTGCCAGCAGCCTAGGGGGCAACACTGAAGCTTTCTTT
TRBJ2-2,.,.,TRBV3-1/TRBV3-2,CASRQGIDTGELFF,TGTGCCAGCAGACAGGGTATCGACACCGGGGAGCTGTTTTTT
TRBJ1-6,few,TRBD1,TRBV19,CASSRRQGYSPLHF,TGTGCCAGTAGTAGAAGACAGGGCTACTCACCCCTCCACTTT
TRBJ2-5,.,.,TRBV28,CASSFRRQPQETQYF,TGTGCCAGCAGTTTTCGCCGACAGCCTCAAGAGACCCAGTACTTC
TRBJ2-3,.,TRBD2,TRBV7-2,CASSTSGSFTDTQYF,TGTGCCAGCAGCACTAGCGGGTCTTTCACAGATACGCAGTATTTT
TRBJ1-2,few,TRBD1,TRBV15,CATSRGEDRGHYGYTF,TGTGCCACCAGCAGAGGAGAGGACAGGGGGCATTATGGCTACACCTTC
TRBJ1-1,.,.,TRBV29-1,CSGGTSREAFF,TGCAGCGGGGGGACTTCCCGTGAAGCTTTCTTT
TRBJ2-7,once,.,TRBV27,CASSLGGGHDYEQYF,TGTGCCAGCAGTTTAGGGGGGGGGCATGACTACGAGCAGTACTTC
TRBJ2-1,.,TRBD1,TRBV6-5,CASSRQGSGNEQFF,TGTGCCAGCAGTCGACAGGGGAGCGGTAATGAGCAGTTCTTC
TRBJ2-7,few,TRBD1,TRBV6-1,CASSHGQGPYEQYF,TGTGCCAGCAGCCACGGACAGGGGCCCTACGAGCAGTACTTC
TRBJ2-7,.,.,TRBV10-1,CASSPGGLYEQYF,TGCGCCAGCAGCCCCGGGGGGCTCTACGAGCAGTACTTC
TRBJ1-2,.,.,TRBV7-6,CASSLAGKAGYTF,TGTGCCAGCAGCTTGGCAGGGAAGGCTGGCTACACCTTC
TRBJ2-3,.,TRBD2,TRBV4-2,CASSPGLAVYASSTDTQYF,TGTGCCAGCAGCCCGGGACTAGCGGTTTACGCTTCTAGCACAGATACGCAGTATTTT
TRBJ2-2,.,.,TRBV5-1,CASSLRAGTGELFF,TGCGCCAGCAGCCTCAGGGCGGGGACCGGGGAGCTGTTTTTT